These 27 T cell receptor beta chains were sequenced from one sample in a study of T-cell memory formation after mild COVID-19. MiXCR was run by TCRdb on the 5' RACE reads, yielding one entry per CDR3 protein. Among 300,000 to 400,000 distinct CDR3 sequences listed, around 27% were seen once. The sequencing sample was made of PBMCs or a T cell subset sorted from them (not recorded which). These receptors originate from an adult woman who had mild COVID-19 (a few samples of this study predate the infection). Cell type and time point are not known.

This clonotype came up a few times. DNA for the CDR3: TGTGCCACGAGCTTATGGCTGAACACTGAAGCTTTCTTT. Translation gives CATSLWLNTEAFF. This chain links TRBV11-2 with TRBJ1-1; D is uncertain. This CDR3 has 13 residues. Trimming removed 10 bases from V and 0 bases from J, with 12 bases in between. Germline V gives CDR1 SGHAT, CDR2 FQNNGV.

V gene TRBV2 combines with J gene TRBJ1-5; a possible D gene is TRBD1 (6 bases). There are 15 residues in the CDR3. The V gene lost 6 bases and the J gene lost 1 base, with 13 bases spanning the gap. Germline loops: CDR1 SNHLY, CDR2 FYNNEI. CDR3 DNA: TGTGCCAGCAGCCTTTTAGGGGGAAGCAATCAGCCCCAGCATTTT. Its protein is CASSLLGGSNQPQHF.

This chain uses TRBV12-5 with TRBJ2-7, with 7 bases fitting TRBD2. This CDR3 has 15 residues. The V gene's germline CDR1 is LGHNT and CDR2 FRNRAP. Trimming took 0 bases from V and 1 from J; bases not matched to a gene: 3. CDR3 bases: TGTGCTAGTGGTTTGGTTGTCGGGAGGTCCTACGAGCAGTACTTC. Translating it yields CASGLVVGRSYEQYF.

This clonotype was picked up a small number of times. The rearrangement joins TRBV19 to TRBJ2-1, with 10 bases that match TRBD2. CDR1 LNHDA and CDR2 SQIVND come from the germline V gene (reference sequence). The V and J ends lost 6 bases and 1 base, in that order; junction bases with no gene match: 9. The CDR3 loop spans 17 amino acids. CDR3 sequence: CASSALAGDWSYNEQFF. CDR3 sequence (DNA): TGTGCCAGTAGCGCGCTAGCGGGAGATTGGTCCTACAATGAGCAGTTCTTC.

This clonotype occurred many times. This chain links TRBV7-9 with TRBJ1-5; D is ambiguous. CDR1 and CDR2 (germline): SEHNR, FQNEAQ (reference sequence). V shed 1 base and J shed 6 bases, with 7 bases lying between them. The CDR3 spans 13 residues. CDR3 amino acids: CASSLDGVQPQHF. Here the CDR3 DNA reads TGTGCCAGCAGCTTAGACGGAGTTCAGCCCCAGCATTTT.

This clonotype was found a few times. The chain uses TRBV24-1 and TRBJ2-2, with 7 bases aligning to TRBD1. The CDR3 length is 17 residues. The junction had 16 bases not matched to a gene; V was cut back by 7 bases and J by 6 bases. The V gene's germline CDR1 is KGHDR and CDR2 SFDVKD. The CDR3 nucleotides are TGTGCCACCAGCAAAGGGACAGCGGTCGAACACCCCGGGGAGCTGTTTTTT. Amino acid sequence: CATSKGTAVEHPGELFF.

The chain employs TRBV4-3 and TRBJ2-7; D may be TRBD2 (6 bases). There are 14 residues in the CDR3. CDR1 is LGHNA and CDR2 is YSLEER in the germline V gene. V dropped 1 base and J dropped 5 bases, with 12 bases sitting between them. CDR3 residues: CASSQVGGDDEQYF. The CDR3 bases are TGCGCCAGCAGCCAAGTGGGGGGAGACGACGAGCAGTACTTC.

This sequence joins TRBV4-2 and TRBJ2-3, with unresolved D. Trimming removed 1 base at V and 2 bases at J, with 10 bases between. Germline CDR1 is LGHNA and CDR2 is YNFKEQ. This CDR3 has 15 amino acids. The CDR3 coding sequence is TGTGCCAGCAGCCAAGGGGAACCAGTCACAGATACGCAGTATTTT. It specifies CASSQGEPVTDTQYF.

The rearrangement joins TRBV27 to TRBJ1-2; a possible D gene is TRBD1 (6 bases). The CDR3 is 14 amino acids. Trimming took 8 bases from V and 7 from J, leaving 20 bases between them. CDR1 is MNHEY and CDR2 is SMNVEV in the germline V gene (reference sequence). In DNA, the CDR3 is TGTGCCAGCTCTTCAGGATGGGGGCTGGTTGGCTACACCTTC. Protein: CASSSGWGLVGYTF.

The table lists this clonotype with a few counts. The rearrangement links TRBV4-3 to TRBJ2-2, with D hard to call. The V and J ends lost 0 bases and 2 bases respectively, with 13 bases between them. The CDR3 length is 17 residues. CDR1 is LGHNA and CDR2 is YSLEER in the germline V gene. This CDR3 is CASSQDFPTLNTGELFF. The CDR3, as DNA: TGCGCCAGCAGCCAAGACTTTCCGACACTAAACACCGGGGAGCTGTTTTTT.

V usage is TRBV3-1 and J usage is TRBJ2-5, with 7 bases aligning to TRBD1. Trimming at V came to 3 bases and at J to 5 bases, leaving 6 bases not matched to a gene. The germline V gene has CDR1 LGHDT and CDR2 YNNKEL (reference sequence). The CDR3 extends over 14 amino acids. This CDR3 reads CASSHLTGLETQYF. The DNA for the CDR3 is TGTGCCAGCAGCCATCTGACAGGGCTCGAGACCCAGTACTTC.

This clonotype was counted between two and nine times. This rearrangement joins TRBV7-9 to TRBJ2-5, with 8 nucleotides matching TRBD2. CDR3 length equals 13 residues. Trimming removed 5 bases from V and 5 bases from J; junction bases left unmatched: 4. The V gene's germline CDR1 is SEHNR and CDR2 FQNEAQ (reference sequence). CDR3 nucleotides: TGTGCCAGCAGCCGGGGGGGCGAGGAGACCCAGTACTTC. Its protein product is CASSRGGEETQYF. Combining the CDR3 with reference TRBV7-9 and TRBJ2-5 gives the whole variable domain DTGVSQNPRHKITKRGQNVTFRCDPISEHNRLYWYRQTLGQGPEFLTYFQNEAQLEKSRLLSDRFSAERPKGSFSTLEIQRTEQGDSAMYLCASSRGGEETQYFGPGTRLLVL.

The V call is TRBV25-1, the J call TRBJ1-5; no reliable D call. V lost 3 bases, J lost 2 bases, and 8 bases lay in between. The CDR3 runs to 14 residues. From germline, CDR1 is MGHDK and CDR2 SYGVNS. The CDR3 spells CASSDKGGNQPQHF. The CDR3 nucleotides read TGTGCCAGCAGTGATAAAGGTGGCAATCAGCCCCAGCATTTT.

The chain employs TRBV10-3 and TRBJ1-5; D may be TRBD1 (6 bases). The CDR3 contains 16 residues. Between the trimmed V and J ends, which lost 0 bases and 1 base, there was a span of 10 bases. Per the germline V gene, CDR1 is ENHRY and CDR2 is SYGVKD. CDR3 DNA: TGTGCCATCAGTGAGTCGGGGCAGGGGAGCAATCAGCCCCAGCATTTT. Translation: CAISESGQGSNQPQHF.

V gene TRBV5-8 combines with J gene TRBJ1-1; D is possibly TRBD1 (6 bases). This CDR3 has 14 residues. Per germline, CDR1 SGHTS and CDR2 YDEGEE. V was trimmed by 2 bases and J by 6 bases, leaving 14 bases between them. CDR3 loop: CASSFGGLGAEAFF. The CDR3 DNA follows: TGTGCCAGCAGCTTTGGGGGCCTTGGGGCTGAAGCTTTCTTT.

The CDR3 nucleotides read TGTGCCAGCAGTGTCGGGGGTGGCAATCAGCCCCAGCATTTT. It is translated as CASSVGGGNQPQHF. The V gene is TRBV6-1, the J gene TRBJ1-5, with a possible D match to TRBD1 (5 bases). The length of the CDR3 is 14 residues. With 4 bases removed from V and 2 bases from J, the gap between germline ends came to 9 bases. The germline V gene encodes CDR1 MNHNS and CDR2 SASEGT.

This clonotype has more than one count but fewer than ten. The rearrangement uses TRBV25-1 and TRBJ2-5, with no clear D. The CDR3 contains 13 residues. Per the germline V gene, CDR1 is MGHDK and CDR2 is SYGVNS. V lost 3 bases and J lost 4, with 9 bases in between. CDR3 in amino acids: CASSDSGRETQYF. The CDR3 DNA follows: TGTGCCAGCAGTGATTCCGGAAGAGAGACCCAGTACTTC.

The V and J genes are TRBV7-2 and TRBJ2-5; no clear D. V was pared by 1 base and J by 4 bases, with 13 bases between. There are 15 residues in the CDR3. The V gene's germline CDR1 is SGHTA and CDR2 FQGNSA. CDR3 region: CASSLVAKMVETQYF. The CDR3 DNA reads TGTGCCAGCAGCTTAGTCGCGAAGATGGTAGAGACCCAGTACTTC.

The chain couples TRBV18 to TRBJ1-4; 9 bases fit TRBD1. CDR1 and CDR2 from the germline V gene are KGHSH and LQKENI. Trimming took 8 bases from V and 2 from J; bases not matched to a gene: 9. This CDR3 has 16 residues. CDR3 region: CASASTTGGTNEKLFF. The CDR3, as DNA: TGTGCCAGCGCCTCAACTACAGGGGGCACTAATGAAAAACTGTTTTTT.

This clonotype was seen more than once but under ten times. This chain links TRBV6-2 or TRBV6-3 with TRBJ2-3; 10 nucleotides align to TRBD2. In germline, CDR1 is MNHEY, CDR2 SVGEGT. There are 15 residues in the CDR3. V trimming: 7 bases; J trimming: 7 bases; junction bases outside the gene matches: 11. The CDR3 coding sequence is TGTGCCAGCATTGATCCCGCTAGCGGGGGATATACGCAGTATTTT. As protein: CASIDPASGGYTQYF.

This clonotype has just a few counts. This rearrangement joins TRBV12-3 or TRBV12-4 to TRBJ2-3, with TRBD1 matching 7 bases. CDR3 length: 16 amino acids. V was clipped by 5 bases and J by 2 bases; unmatched bases: 10. In DNA form, the CDR3 reads TGTGCCAGCAGTGTAAGACAGGGTAACATCACAGATACGCAGTATTTT. Its translation is CASSVRQGNITDTQYF.

The rearrangement joins TRBV19 to TRBJ1-1; TRBD1 matches at 8 bases. The V gene end was trimmed by 5 bases and the J gene end by 0 bases; junction bases not matched to a gene: 8. This CDR3 has 16 amino acids. CDR1 LNHDA and CDR2 SQIVND come from the germline V gene (reference sequence). CDR3 loop: CASSDGQGPVNTEAFF. CDR3 nucleotides: TGTGCCAGTAGTGATGGACAGGGCCCTGTGAACACTGAAGCTTTCTTT.

In this sample, this clonotype turned up a few times. The chain combines TRBV10-3 with TRBJ2-2; tentatively, D is TRBD1 (6 bases). The CDR3 consists of 15 residues. Germline loops: CDR1 ENHRY, CDR2 SYGVKD. Trimming removed 2 bases at V and 0 bases at J, with 7 bases between. CDR3 bases: TGTGCCATCAGTGAGGGGGGCACGAACACCGGGGAGCTGTTTTTT. Protein product: CAISEGGTNTGELFF.

This clonotype was observed a few times. The chain couples TRBV5-1 to TRBJ1-2, with TRBD1 identical over 8 bases. Unmatched junction bases numbered 10, after V lost 4 bases and J lost 5 bases. Germline loops: CDR1 SGHRS, CDR2 YFSETQ. The length of the CDR3 is 15 residues. The CDR3 protein is CASSPWTGSGYGYTF. DNA of the CDR3: TGCGCCAGCAGCCCTTGGACAGGGTCCGGGTATGGCTACACCTTC.

This clonotype was counted between two and nine times. The chain combines TRBV5-1 with TRBJ2-5; D unclear. In germline, CDR1 is SGHRS, CDR2 YFSETQ. Trimming took 0 bases from V and 3 from J, leaving 9 bases between them. The CDR3 totals 14 residues. The DNA of the CDR3 is TGCGCCAGCAGCTTGGAGGCAGAGAAAGAGACCCAGTACTTC. Protein product: CASSLEAEKETQYF.

The sample holds a few counts of this clonotype. The chain is built from TRBV12-3 or TRBV12-4 and TRBJ1-1; 8 positions agree with TRBD1. CDR3 length equals 14 residues. Losses at the gene ends were 7 bases for V and 5 bases for J; bases not matched to a gene: 9. CDR3 amino acids: CASIWSGGLTEAFF. DNA for the CDR3: TGTGCCAGCATTTGGTCAGGGGGCTTGACTGAAGCTTTCTTT.

A few counts support this clonotype. V is TRBV20-1 and J is TRBJ2-7; 11 nucleotides agree with TRBD1. Per the germline V gene, CDR1 is DFQATT and CDR2 is SNEGSKA (reference sequence). With V trimmed by 6 bases and J by 3 bases, 1 base remained unmatched. This CDR3 has 12 amino acids. CDR3 DNA: TGCAGTGCGGGGACAGGGGGCTACGAGCAGTACTTC. This codes for CSAGTGGYEQYF.